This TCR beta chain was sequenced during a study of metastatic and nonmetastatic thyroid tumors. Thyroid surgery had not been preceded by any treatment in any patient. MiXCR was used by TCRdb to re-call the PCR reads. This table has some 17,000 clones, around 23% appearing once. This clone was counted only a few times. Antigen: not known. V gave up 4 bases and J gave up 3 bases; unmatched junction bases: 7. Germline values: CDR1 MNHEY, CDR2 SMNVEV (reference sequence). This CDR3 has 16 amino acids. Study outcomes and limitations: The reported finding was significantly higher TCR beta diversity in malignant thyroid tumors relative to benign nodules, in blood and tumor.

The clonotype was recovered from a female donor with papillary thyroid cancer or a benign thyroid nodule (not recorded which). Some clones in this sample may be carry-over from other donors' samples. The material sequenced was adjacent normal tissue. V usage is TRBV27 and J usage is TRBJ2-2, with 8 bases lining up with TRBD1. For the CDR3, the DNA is TGTGCCAGCAGTTCTCGGACAGGGAGGTACACCGGGGAGCTGTTTTTT. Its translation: CASSSRTGRYTGELFF.